The next 20 T cell receptor beta chains were all read from a single sample in a study of blood T cell repertoires in COVID-19. Method: immunoSEQ multiplex PCR; TCRdb's copy keeps in-frame clones and lacks some. This sample has 110,000 or so clones; 85% occur once, and the top ten carry roughly an eighth. The material sequenced was peripheral blood. The receptor set was obtained from a human donor in a cohort sampled during active COVID-19.

The CDR3 spells CASSLAGGKVNEKLFF. The DNA of the CDR3 is TGCGCCAGCAGCTTGGCCGGGGGAAAAGTTAATGAAAAACTGTTTTTT. The chain carries TRBV5-1 and TRBJ1-4, with D possibly being TRBD1 (5 bases). The CDR3 length is 16 residues. V lost 0 bases to trimming and J lost 4 bases, with 13 bases between them. The germline V gene encodes CDR1 SGHRS and CDR2 YFSETQ. The full variable domain, its missing parts supplied by reference TRBV5-1 and TRBJ1-4, is KAGVTQTPRYLIKTRGQQVTLSCSPISGHRSVSWYQQTPGQGLQFLFEYFSETQRNKGNFPGRFSGRQFSNSRSEMNVSTLELGDSALYLCASSLAGGKVNEKLFFGSGTQLSVL.

The gene calls are TRBV5-4 and TRBJ1-3; a weak D match, TRBD1 (5 bases). V gave up 3 bases and J gave up 2 bases, with 6 bases separating them. Germline V CDR1 and CDR2: SGHNT, YYREEE (reference sequence). This CDR3 is 13 amino acids long. CDR3 bases: TGTGCCAGCAGCTCCAGGGCTGGAAACACCATATATTTT. Its translation: CASSSRAGNTIYF.

The V call is TRBV7-6, the J call TRBJ1-1; 8 positions match TRBD1. CDR3 length: 17 residues. The junction had 8 bases not matched to a gene; V was cut back by 1 base and J by 1 base. Germline-derived CDR1 and CDR2 are SGHVS and FNYEAQ. The CDR3 loop is CASSLDSWTGRNTEAFF. CDR3 coding DNA: TGTGCCAGCAGCTTAGATTCCTGGACAGGGAGGAACACTGAAGCTTTCTTT.

This clone was seen just once. This chain links TRBV9 with TRBJ2-3, with TRBD1 matching over 9 bases. V gave up 0 bases and J gave up 6 bases; unmatched junction bases: 5. Germline V gene lookup returns CDR1 SGDLS and CDR2 YYNGEE. The CDR3 consists of 15 residues. CDR3 in DNA: TGTGCCAGCAGCGTAGGGGGACAGGGTTGGGATACGCAGTATTTT. Translating gives CASSVGGQGWDTQYF. Drawing the rest from reference TRBV9 and TRBJ2-3, the complete variable domain is DSGVTQTPKHLITATGQRVTLRCSPRSGDLSVYWYQQSLDQGLQFLIQYYNGEERAKGNILERFSAQQFPDLHSELNLSSLELGDSALYFCASSVGGQGWDTQYFGPGTRLTVL.

The genes are TRBV7-9 and TRBJ2-7, with D possibly being TRBD1 (5 bases). This CDR3 has 12 amino acids. V was pared by 5 bases and J by 4 bases, with 9 bases between. The germline V gene has CDR1 SEHNR and CDR2 FQNEAQ (reference sequence). The DNA of the CDR3 is TGTGCCAGCAGCACCTCAGGGTACGAGCAGTACTTC. It specifies CASSTSGYEQYF.

The J gene is TRBJ1-1, the V gene TRBV14; D not resolved. The CDR3 spans 12 residues. Trimming stripped 1 base from V and 10 bases from J, with 10 bases between. CDR1 and CDR2 (germline): SGHDN, FVKESK. CDR3 region: CASSQASGRAFF. CDR3 DNA: TGTGCCAGCAGCCAAGCGTCAGGTCGAGCTTTCTTT. The full variable domain, with the rest looked up from reference TRBV14 and TRBJ1-1, is EAGVTQFPSHSVIEKGQTVTLRCDPISGHDNLYWYRRVMGKEIKFLLHFVKESKQDESGMPNNRFLAERTGGTYSTLKVQPAELEDSGVYFCASSQASGRAFFGQGTRLTVV.

The CDR3, as DNA: TGCAGCGCCTTGGGGGGTAATGAAAAACTGTTTTTT. This gives the protein CSALGGNEKLFF. The gene calls are TRBV29-1 and TRBJ1-4; D may be TRBD1 (5 bases). Germline assignment: CDR1 SQVTM and CDR2 ANQGSEA. V was shortened by 7 bases and J by 4 bases, with 10 bases between the two germline ends. The length of the CDR3 is 12 residues.

V usage is TRBV20-1 and J usage is TRBJ2-1; D is undetermined. The CDR3 is made up of 11 amino acids. Germline CDR1 is DFQATT and CDR2 is SNEGSKA (reference sequence). V was trimmed by 6 bases and J by 8 bases, leaving 11 bases between them. CDR3 region: CSAGGHDEQFF. The CDR3 DNA is TGCAGTGCCGGCGGTCACGATGAGCAGTTCTTC.

The chain couples TRBV29-1 to TRBJ2-3, with D tentatively TRBD2 (6 bases). Germline CDR1 reads SQVTM; CDR2 reads ANQGSEA. With 2 bases removed from V and 4 bases from J, the gap between germline ends came to 13 bases. This CDR3 contains 14 residues. The CDR3 region is CSVELAGLPDTQYF. The CDR3 nucleotides read TGCAGCGTTGAACTGGCGGGGCTCCCAGATACGCAGTATTTT.

This clone was detected only once. The rearrangement uses TRBV19 and TRBJ2-1; D ambiguous. The germline V gene has CDR1 LNHDA and CDR2 SQIVND (reference sequence). The V and J ends lost 3 bases and 5 bases respectively, with 8 bases between them. The CDR3 sequence is 13 residues long. This CDR3 is CASSMWLNNEQFF. The DNA of the CDR3 is TGTGCCAGTAGTATGTGGCTGAACAATGAGCAGTTCTTC.

V usage is TRBV9 and J usage is TRBJ2-1; 8 nucleotides align to TRBD2. Unmatched junction bases numbered 2, after V lost 2 bases and J lost 4 bases. The length of the CDR3 is 14 residues. Germline V gene lookup returns CDR1 SGDLS and CDR2 YYNGEE. The CDR3 sequence is CASSVRGGYNEQFF. CDR3 coding DNA: TGTGCCAGCAGCGTCCGCGGGGGGTACAATGAGCAGTTCTTC.

J is TRBJ1-5 and V is TRBV11-2; D uncertain. There are 14 residues in the CDR3. Trimming removed 0 bases from V and 7 bases from J, with 10 bases in between. The germline V gene encodes CDR1 SGHAT and CDR2 FQNNGV. CDR3 amino acids: CASSLDGGFQPQHF. CDR3 in DNA: TGTGCCAGCAGCTTAGACGGAGGGTTCCAGCCCCAGCATTTT.

This clone is a singleton in its sample. The rearrangement joins TRBV30 to TRBJ2-1; D unclear. The CDR3 totals 13 residues. The germline V gene encodes CDR1 GTSNPN and CDR2 SVGIG (reference sequence). The germline V and J ends were trimmed by 1 base and 8 bases, with 12 bases remaining between them. This chain's CDR3 is CAWSAGRSDEQFF. Here the CDR3 DNA reads TGTGCCTGGAGTGCGGGTAGGTCGGATGAGCAGTTCTTC.

CDR3 DNA: TGTGCCAGCAGCGAACAGCCAGGGGTGAGAATCAACAATGAGCAGTTCTTC. Encoded protein: CASSEQPGVRINNEQFF. The gene calls are TRBV7-9 and TRBJ2-1, with D possibly matching TRBD1 (6 bases). V lost 5 bases to trimming and J lost 5 bases, with 22 bases between them. The CDR3 sequence is 17 residues long. Germline V gives CDR1 SEHNR, CDR2 FQNEAQ (reference sequence).

A few counts support this clone. The chain couples TRBV7-9 to TRBJ2-7, with 9 bases lining up with TRBD1. The CDR3 loop spans 14 amino acids. V gave up 5 bases and J gave up 2 bases; unmatched junction bases: 4. The germline gives CDR1 SEHNR, CDR2 FQNEAQ (reference sequence). Here the CDR3 DNA reads TGTGCCAGCAGCCACCGGGACAGGGCCTACGAGCAGTACTTC. Its translation: CASSHRDRAYEQYF.

V gene TRBV30 combines with J gene TRBJ1-5; D is possibly TRBD1 (5 bases). Germline V gene data show CDR1 as GTSNPN and CDR2 as SVGIG (reference sequence). The CDR3 is made up of 15 amino acids. The ends were cut back, 3 bases at V and 2 bases at J, with 14 bases in the middle. The CDR3 sequence: CAWSVRRGGNQPQHF. DNA for the CDR3: TGTGCCTGGAGCGTCCGGAGGGGAGGCAATCAGCCCCAGCATTTT.

On this clone itself: A junction boundary mismatches the germline segment, possibly from a read error. J is TRBJ2-3 and V is TRBV6-1, with D possibly matching TRBD2 (6 bases). Germline assignment: CDR1 MNHNS and CDR2 SASEGT. The CDR3 consists of 18 residues. The CDR3 here is CASREDPGLTRSTDTQYF. CDR3 in DNA: TGTGCCAGCAGGGAAGATCCGGGACTTACTCGGAGCACAGATACGCAGTATTTT.

The V and J genes are TRBV7-2 and TRBJ2-7; tentative D call: TRBD1 (6 bases). The CDR3 spans 13 residues. Germline V gives CDR1 SGHTA, CDR2 FQGNSA. Trimming shortened V by 5 bases and J by 7 bases, and 15 bases separated the two germline ends. The CDR3 nucleotides read TGTGCCAGCAGCGCCGACAGGCACAGGGAGCAGTACTTC. Amino acids: CASSADRHREQYF.

This clone was detected a few times. The chain combines TRBV6-5 with TRBJ2-5; D possibly corresponds to TRBD1 (6 bases). Germline V CDR1 and CDR2: MNHEY, SVGAGI. V dropped 5 bases and J dropped 1 base, with 11 bases sitting between them. This CDR3 spans 14 amino acids. The CDR3 region is CASSRRTVQETQYF. CDR3 coding DNA: TGTGCCAGCAGTCGGCGGACAGTCCAAGAGACCCAGTACTTC.

V usage is TRBV7-2 and J usage is TRBJ1-2; no firm D call. Germline CDR1 and CDR2: SGHTA and FQGNSA. Trimming removed 2 bases at V and 1 base at J, with 11 bases between. CDR3 size: 15 residues. The CDR3 region has the DNA TGTGCCAGCAGCTTAAGTCCAGGCTTTAACTATGGCTACACCTTC. Protein sequence: CASSLSPGFNYGYTF.